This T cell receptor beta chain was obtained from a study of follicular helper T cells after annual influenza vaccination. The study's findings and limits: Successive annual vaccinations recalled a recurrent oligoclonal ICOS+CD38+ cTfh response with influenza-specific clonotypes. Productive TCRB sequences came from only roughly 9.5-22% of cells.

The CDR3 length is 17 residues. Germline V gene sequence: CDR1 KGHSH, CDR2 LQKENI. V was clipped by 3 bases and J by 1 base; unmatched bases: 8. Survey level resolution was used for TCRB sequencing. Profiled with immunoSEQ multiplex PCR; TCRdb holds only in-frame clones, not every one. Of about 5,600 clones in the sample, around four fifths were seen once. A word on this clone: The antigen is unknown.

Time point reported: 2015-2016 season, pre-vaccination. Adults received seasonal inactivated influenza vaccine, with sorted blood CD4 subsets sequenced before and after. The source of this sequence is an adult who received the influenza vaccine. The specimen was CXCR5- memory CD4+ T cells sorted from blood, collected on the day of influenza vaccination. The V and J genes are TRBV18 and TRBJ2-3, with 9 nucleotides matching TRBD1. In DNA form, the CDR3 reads TGTGCCAGCTCACCTACTACAGGGGGCGGTGGCACAGATACGCAGTATTTT. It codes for CASSPTTGGGGTDTQYF.